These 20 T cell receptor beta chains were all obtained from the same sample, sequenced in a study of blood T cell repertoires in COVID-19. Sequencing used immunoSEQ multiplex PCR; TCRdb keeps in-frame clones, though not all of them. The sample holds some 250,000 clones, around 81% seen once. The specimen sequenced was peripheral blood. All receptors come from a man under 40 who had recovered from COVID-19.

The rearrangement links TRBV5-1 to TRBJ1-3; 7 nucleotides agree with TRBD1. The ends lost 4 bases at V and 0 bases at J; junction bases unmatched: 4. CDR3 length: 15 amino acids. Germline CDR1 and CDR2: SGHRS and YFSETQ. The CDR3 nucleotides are TGCGCCAGCAGCAGAGACAGGGTCTCTGGAAACACCATATATTTT. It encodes CASSRDRVSGNTIYF.

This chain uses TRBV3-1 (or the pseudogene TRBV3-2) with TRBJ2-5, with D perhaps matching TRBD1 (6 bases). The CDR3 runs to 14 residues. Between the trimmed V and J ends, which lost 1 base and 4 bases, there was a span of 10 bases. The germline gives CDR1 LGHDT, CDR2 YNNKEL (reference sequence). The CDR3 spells CASSQGRGRETQYF. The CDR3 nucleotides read TGTGCCAGCAGCCAAGGCAGGGGACGAGAGACCCAGTACTTC.

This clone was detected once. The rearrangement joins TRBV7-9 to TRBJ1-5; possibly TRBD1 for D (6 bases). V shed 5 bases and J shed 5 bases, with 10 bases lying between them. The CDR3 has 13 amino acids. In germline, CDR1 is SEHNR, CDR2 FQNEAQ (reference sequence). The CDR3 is CASSPGAYQPQHF. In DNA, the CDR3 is TGTGCCAGCAGCCCAGGGGCGTATCAGCCCCAGCATTTT.

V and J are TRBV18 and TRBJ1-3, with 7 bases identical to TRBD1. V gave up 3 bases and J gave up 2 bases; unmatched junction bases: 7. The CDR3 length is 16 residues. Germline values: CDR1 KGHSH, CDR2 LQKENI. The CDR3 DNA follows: TGTGCCAGCTCACCCCAAGGGACAGCCACTGGAAACACCATATATTTT. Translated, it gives CASSPQGTATGNTIYF.

The CDR3: CASSQDGTGIPLLHF. In DNA form, the CDR3 reads TGTGCCAGCAGCCAAGATGGGACAGGCATCCCCTTGCTGCATTTT. This chain links TRBV3-1 (or the pseudogene TRBV3-2) with TRBJ1-5, with 8 bases lining up with TRBD1. The CDR3 extends over 15 amino acids. The germline CDR1 and CDR2 sequences are LGHDT and YNNKEL (reference sequence). With 0 bases clipped from V and 15 bases from J, the junction kept 13 bases outside the gene matches.

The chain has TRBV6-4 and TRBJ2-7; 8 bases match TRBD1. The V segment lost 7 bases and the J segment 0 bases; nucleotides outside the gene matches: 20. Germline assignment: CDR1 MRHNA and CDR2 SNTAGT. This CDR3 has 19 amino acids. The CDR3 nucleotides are TGTGCCAGCACCCCCACTGACGGGACAGGCTTTATTAGCTCCTACGAGCAGTACGTC. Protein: CASTPTDGTGFISSYEQYV.

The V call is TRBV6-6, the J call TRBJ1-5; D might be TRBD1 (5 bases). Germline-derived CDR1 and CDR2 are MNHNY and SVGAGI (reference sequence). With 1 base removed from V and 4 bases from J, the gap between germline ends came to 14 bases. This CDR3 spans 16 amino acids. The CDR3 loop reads CASSYLAGNSNQPQHF. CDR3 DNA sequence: TGTGCCAGCAGTTACTTAGCAGGGAACTCGAATCAGCCCCAGCATTTT.

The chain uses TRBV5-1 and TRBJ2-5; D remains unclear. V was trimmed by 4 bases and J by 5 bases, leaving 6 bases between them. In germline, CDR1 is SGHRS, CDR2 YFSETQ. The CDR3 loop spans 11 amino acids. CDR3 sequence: CASSVAETQYF. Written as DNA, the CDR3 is TGCGCCAGCAGCGTTGCGGAGACCCAGTACTTC.

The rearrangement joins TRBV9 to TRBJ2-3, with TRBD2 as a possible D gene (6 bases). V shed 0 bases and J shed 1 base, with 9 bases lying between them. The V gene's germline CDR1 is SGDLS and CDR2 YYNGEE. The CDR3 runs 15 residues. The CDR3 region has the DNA TGTGCCAGCAGCGTAGTAACGGGGGGCACAGATACGCAGTATTTT. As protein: CASSVVTGGTDTQYF.

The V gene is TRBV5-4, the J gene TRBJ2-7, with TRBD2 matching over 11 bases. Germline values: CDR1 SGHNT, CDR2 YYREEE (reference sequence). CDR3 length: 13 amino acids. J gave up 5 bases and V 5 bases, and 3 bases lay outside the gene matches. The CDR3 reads CASSTGLADEQYF. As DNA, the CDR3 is TGTGCCAGCAGTACGGGACTAGCGGACGAGCAGTACTTC.

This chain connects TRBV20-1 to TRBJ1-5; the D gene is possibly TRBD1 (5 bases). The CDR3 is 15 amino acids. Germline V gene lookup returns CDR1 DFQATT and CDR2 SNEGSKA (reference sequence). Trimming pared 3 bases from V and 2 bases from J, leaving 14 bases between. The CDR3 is CSASDQGSGNQPQHF. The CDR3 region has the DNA TGCAGTGCTAGTGATCAGGGTTCCGGCAATCAGCCCCAGCATTTT.

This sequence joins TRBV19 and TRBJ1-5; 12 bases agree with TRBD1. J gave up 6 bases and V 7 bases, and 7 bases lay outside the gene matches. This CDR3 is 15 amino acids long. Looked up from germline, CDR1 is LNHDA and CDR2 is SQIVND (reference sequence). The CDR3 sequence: CASTTGTGGIQPQHF. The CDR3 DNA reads TGTGCCAGTACCACGGGGACAGGGGGCATTCAGCCCCAGCATTTT.

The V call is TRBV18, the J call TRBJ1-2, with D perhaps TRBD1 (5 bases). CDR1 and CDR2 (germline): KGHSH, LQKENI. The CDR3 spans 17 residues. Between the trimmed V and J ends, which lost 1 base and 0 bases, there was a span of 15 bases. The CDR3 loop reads CASSPRQPLGPNYGYTF. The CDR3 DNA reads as TGTGCCAGCTCACCACGACAGCCACTTGGTCCTAACTATGGCTACACCTTC.

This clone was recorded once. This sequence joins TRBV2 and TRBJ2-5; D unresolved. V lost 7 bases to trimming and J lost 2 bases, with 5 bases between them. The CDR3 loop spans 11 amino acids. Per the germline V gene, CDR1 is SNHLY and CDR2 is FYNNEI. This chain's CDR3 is CASTLQETQYF. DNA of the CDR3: TGTGCCAGCACTTTGCAAGAGACCCAGTACTTC.

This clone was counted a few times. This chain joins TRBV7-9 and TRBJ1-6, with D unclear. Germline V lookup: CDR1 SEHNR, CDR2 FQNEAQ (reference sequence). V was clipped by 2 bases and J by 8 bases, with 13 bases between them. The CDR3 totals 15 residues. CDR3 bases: TGTGCCAGCAGCTTAAAGCGGGTATCTGATTCACCCCTCCACTTT. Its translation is CASSLKRVSDSPLHF.

This CDR3 is CASSQGSTGVNSPLHF. The CDR3 coding sequence is TGCGCCAGCAGCCAAGGGAGTACAGGGGTCAATTCACCCCTCCACTTT. This chain uses TRBV4-1 with TRBJ1-6, with 7 bases lining up with TRBD1. The ends lost 1 base at V and 7 bases at J; junction bases unmatched: 7. Germline V gene sequence: CDR1 MGHRA, CDR2 YSYEKL. The CDR3 runs 16 residues.

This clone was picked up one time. CDR3: CASSRRQANEKLFF. The CDR3, as DNA: TGTGCCAGCAGCCGTAGACAGGCCAATGAAAAACTGTTTTTT. The chain combines TRBV9 with TRBJ1-4; D may be TRBD1 (6 bases). This CDR3 spans 14 amino acids. From germline, CDR1 is SGDLS and CDR2 YYNGEE. Trimming left V 4 bases short and J 5 bases short, with 12 bases between.

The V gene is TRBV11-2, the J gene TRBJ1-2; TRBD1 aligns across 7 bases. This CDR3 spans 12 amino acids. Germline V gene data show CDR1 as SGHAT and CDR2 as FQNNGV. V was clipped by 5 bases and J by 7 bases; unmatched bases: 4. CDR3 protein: CASSTTGVGYTF. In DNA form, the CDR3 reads TGTGCCAGCAGCACAACAGGGGTTGGCTACACCTTC.

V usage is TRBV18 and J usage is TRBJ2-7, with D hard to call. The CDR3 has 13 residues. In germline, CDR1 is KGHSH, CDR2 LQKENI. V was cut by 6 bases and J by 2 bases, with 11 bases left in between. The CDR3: CASSPSPTYEQYF. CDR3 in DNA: TGTGCCAGCTCCCCCTCACCTACCTACGAGCAGTACTTC.

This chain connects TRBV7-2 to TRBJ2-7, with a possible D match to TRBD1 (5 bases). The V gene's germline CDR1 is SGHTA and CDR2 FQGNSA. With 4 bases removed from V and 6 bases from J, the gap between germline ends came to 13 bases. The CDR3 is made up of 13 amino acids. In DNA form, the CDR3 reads TGTGCCAGCAGCTCCACCACAGGACCCGAGCAGTACGTC. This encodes CASSSTTGPEQYV.